Shown below are 23 T cell receptor beta chains from a single sample sequenced in a study of T-cell memory formation after mild COVID-19. TCRdb reanalysed the 5' RACE reads using MiXCR and keeps one entry per CDR3 protein. The data show about 290,000 distinct CDR3 sequences, about 15% seen once. The specimen sequenced was PBMCs or a T cell subset sorted from them (not recorded which). These receptors originate from a man aged 18 to 35 who had mild COVID-19 (a few samples of this study predate the infection). Cell type and time point are not known.

The genes are TRBV12-3 or TRBV12-4 and TRBJ1-6, with a possible D match to TRBD1 (6 bases). The CDR3 sequence is 13 residues long. Trimming pared 2 bases from V and 10 bases from J, leaving 9 bases between. Written as DNA, the CDR3 is TGTGCCAGCAGTTTATTAGGGGGATCACCCCTCCACTTT. Encoded protein: CASSLLGGSPLHF.

A few counts support this clonotype. The germline gene is not matched at one end of the junction; a read error may be the cause. The chain couples TRBV11-2 to TRBJ1-2, with 8 bases aligning to TRBD1. This CDR3 is 12 amino acids long. Germline assignment: CDR1 SGHAT and CDR2 FQNNGV. The CDR3 nucleotides read TGTGCCAGCAGCCCAGGGACAGGCCGCGGGGCCTTC. It translates to CASSPGTGRGAF.

V and J are TRBV4-1 and TRBJ1-2; 7 bases fit TRBD1. The CDR3 runs 16 residues. The germline gives CDR1 MGHRA, CDR2 YSYEKL. V gave up 2 bases and J gave up 1 base; unmatched junction bases: 7. The chain's CDR3 is CASSQRSGTVNYGYTF. DNA for the CDR3: TGCGCCAGCAGCCAAAGATCCGGGACAGTTAACTATGGCTACACCTTC.

Many counts were recorded for this clonotype. The rearrangement joins TRBV7-8 to TRBJ2-6; 9 bases align to TRBD1. Trimming cost V 3 bases and J 4 bases; bases outside gene matches: 4. From germline, CDR1 is SGHVS and CDR2 FQNEAQ. The length of the CDR3 is 16 residues. The CDR3 loop is CASSLGQGAGANVLTF. The CDR3 nucleotides read TGTGCCAGCAGCTTGGGACAGGGAGCCGGGGCCAACGTCCTGACTTTC.

The chain employs TRBV7-2 and TRBJ2-2; TRBD2 agrees at 11 bases. Germline V gene data show CDR1 as SGHTA and CDR2 as FQGNSA. V was pared by 6 bases and J by 6 bases, with 6 bases of the junction left unmatched. This CDR3 region has 15 residues. In DNA, the CDR3 is TGTGCCAGCAGTTACAATAGCGGGGGGGCCGGGGAGCTGTTTTTT. Its protein is CASSYNSGGAGELFF.

The V gene is TRBV5-1, the J gene TRBJ2-1, with D unresolved. Germline-derived CDR1 and CDR2 are SGHRS and YFSETQ. This CDR3 contains 12 residues. The V end was cut by 4 bases, the J end by 7 bases, with 9 bases between. The CDR3 DNA reads TGCGCCAGCAGCCCTCAGGAGAATGAGCAGTTCTTC. Translating gives CASSPQENEQFF. Full variable domain (missing parts from reference TRBV5-1 and TRBJ2-1): KAGVTQTPRYLIKTRGQQVTLSCSPISGHRSVSWYQQTPGQGLQFLFEYFSETQRNKGNFPGRFSGRQFSNSRSEMNVSTLELGDSALYLCASSPQENEQFFGPGTRLTVL.

The rearrangement uses TRBV20-1 and TRBJ2-1, with 12 bases aligning to TRBD2. Losses at the gene ends were 0 bases for V and 2 bases for J; bases not matched to a gene: 2. Germline CDR1 is DFQATT and CDR2 is SNEGSKA (reference sequence). CDR3 length: 16 amino acids. In DNA form, the CDR3 reads TGCAGTGCTAGAGAACCTAGCGGGGGGGCCTACAATGAGCAGTTCTTC. It is translated as CSAREPSGGAYNEQFF.

This clonotype was counted many times. The chain employs TRBV5-6 and TRBJ2-3; TRBD2 aligns across 7 bases. J was trimmed by 6 bases and V by 0 bases; bases with no gene match: 7. The CDR3 has 15 residues. Germline V gene sequence: CDR1 SGHDT, CDR2 YYEEEE. CDR3 DNA: TGTGCCAGCAGCTTGGACGCCCTGCGGGGGGATACGCAGTATTTT. Translating it yields CASSLDALRGDTQYF.

In its sample, this clonotype was seen many times. J is TRBJ2-3 and V is TRBV12-3 or TRBV12-4; 8 bases are a match to TRBD1. Trimming removed 5 bases from V and 5 bases from J; junction bases left unmatched: 12. This CDR3 is built from 16 residues. CDR3 protein: CASSPPRQGTGDTQYF. The CDR3 DNA reads TGTGCCAGCAGTCCCCCGCGACAGGGGACTGGAGATACGCAGTATTTT.

V gene TRBV7-9 combines with J gene TRBJ2-5; TRBD1 matches at 8 bases. Germline V gene data show CDR1 as SEHNR and CDR2 as FQNEAQ (reference sequence). CDR3 length: 15 amino acids. V shed 5 bases, J shed 2 bases, and the junction held 7 bases outside the gene matches. The chain's CDR3 is CASSLRDRRQETQYF. As DNA, the CDR3 is TGTGCCAGCAGCCTACGGGACAGGCGACAAGAGACCCAGTACTTC.

The chain combines TRBV5-1 with TRBJ2-2; 7 positions match TRBD1. Germline V gene data show CDR1 as SGHRS and CDR2 as YFSETQ. The CDR3 is 14 residues long. After removal of 5 bases from V and 5 bases from J, the junction contained 6 bases not matched to a gene. The CDR3 reads CASRAQGSTGELFF. CDR3 DNA: TGCGCCAGCAGAGCACAGGGGTCTACCGGGGAGCTGTTTTTT.

The rearrangement joins TRBV11-2 to TRBJ2-3; possibly TRBD2 for D (7 bases). CDR3 length: 18 residues. From germline, CDR1 is SGHAT and CDR2 FQNNGV. V lost 0 bases and J lost 0, with 16 bases in between. The CDR3 coding sequence is TGTGCCAGCAGCTTAGACCCTAATCGGGGGGCTAGCACAGATACGCAGTATTTT. Protein product: CASSLDPNRGASTDTQYF. Full variable domain (rest looked up from reference TRBV11-2 and TRBJ2-3): EAGVAQSPRYKIIEKRQSVAFWCNPISGHATLYWYQQILGQGPKLLIQFQNNGVVDDSQLPKDRFSAERLKGVDSTLKIQPAKLEDSAVYLCASSLDPNRGASTDTQYFGPGTRLTVL.

The chain couples TRBV9 to TRBJ1-1; 7 bases map to TRBD1. Germline V gene data show CDR1 as SGDLS and CDR2 as YYNGEE. The CDR3 has 16 residues. With 3 bases clipped from V and 1 base from J, the junction kept 9 bases outside the gene matches. The CDR3 sequence: CASSAPVGTENTEAFF. The CDR3 DNA reads as TGTGCCAGCAGCGCACCCGTGGGGACAGAGAACACTGAAGCTTTCTTT.

The V and J genes are TRBV4-1 and TRBJ1-5; D remains ambiguous. Germline-derived CDR1 and CDR2 are MGHRA and YSYEKL. V lost 0 bases and J 10 bases, leaving 7 bases between the germline ends. The CDR3 contains 12 residues. CDR3 in DNA: TGCGCCAGCAGCCAAGACGAGGGACCCCAGCATTTT. Translating it yields CASSQDEGPQHF.

This clonotype showed up just a few times. V and J are TRBV4-3 and TRBJ2-7, with D possibly being TRBD2 (6 bases). V was clipped by 1 base and J by 3 bases, with 13 bases between them. Germline loops: CDR1 LGHNA, CDR2 YSLEER. The CDR3 totals 15 residues. This CDR3 reads CASSQVPGGGYEQYF. The CDR3 DNA follows: TGCGCCAGCAGCCAAGTGCCCGGGGGTGGCTACGAGCAGTACTTC.

The chain links TRBV12-3 or TRBV12-4 to TRBJ1-2; TRBD1 matches at 9 bases. The length of the CDR3 is 15 residues. The ends lost 4 bases at V and 6 bases at J; junction bases unmatched: 9. The CDR3 here is CASSWGRTGEDGYTF. CDR3 in DNA: TGTGCCAGCAGTTGGGGAAGGACAGGGGAAGATGGCTACACCTTC.

V and J are TRBV6-6 and TRBJ2-7, with 7 bases that match TRBD1. From germline, CDR1 is MNHNY and CDR2 SVGAGI (reference sequence). The V segment lost 0 bases and the J segment 6 bases; nucleotides outside the gene matches: 8. This CDR3 is built from 15 residues. CDR3 protein: CASSYSVTGMGEQYV. The CDR3 DNA reads as TGTGCCAGCAGTTACTCCGTGACAGGGATGGGCGAGCAGTACGTC.

This clonotype showed up just a few times. The genes are TRBV5-1 and TRBJ2-4; D not resolved. This CDR3 is built from 13 residues. V was trimmed by 0 bases and J by 6 bases, leaving 7 bases between them. The germline V gene has CDR1 SGHRS and CDR2 YFSETQ. The CDR3 nucleotides are TGCGCCAGCAGCTTGGAGGGCAGAAACATTCAGTACTTC. The encoded protein is CASSLEGRNIQYF.

The rearrangement links TRBV21-1 to TRBJ1-2; the table's D call, TRBD1, has no DNA check behind it. TRBV21-1 constitutes a pseudogene. The CDR3 is 15 amino acids. The CDR3 bases are TGTGCCAGCAGCAAAGTCCGAGGGACGAACTATGGCTACACCTTC. Translating it yields CASSKVRGTNYGYTF.

The rearrangement links TRBV7-2 to TRBJ1-2; D is unclear. The germline V and J ends were trimmed by 2 bases and 11 bases, with 12 bases remaining between them. Germline CDR1 SGHTA, CDR2 FQGNSA. CDR3 length: 12 amino acids. Here the CDR3 DNA reads TGTGCCAGCAGCTTACGATCCGTAGGGTACACCTTC. Protein sequence: CASSLRSVGYTF.

This clonotype was found many times. V and J are TRBV5-1 and TRBJ2-2; D is unresolved. The V and J ends lost 1 base and 1 base respectively, with 5 bases between them. The length of the CDR3 is 14 residues. Germline V CDR1 and CDR2: SGHRS, YFSETQ. CDR3 sequence reads: CASSLLQNTGELFF. The CDR3 bases are TGCGCCAGCAGCTTGTTACAGAACACCGGGGAGCTGTTTTTT.

CDR3 loop: CASSRQGLMEYGYTF. CDR3 bases: TGTGCCAGCAGCCGACAGGGCCTAATGGAGTATGGCTACACCTTC. This chain links TRBV11-2 with TRBJ1-2; 7 bases are shared with TRBD1. The CDR3 sequence is 15 residues long. The germline gives CDR1 SGHAT, CDR2 FQNNGV. The ends lost 5 bases at V and 5 bases at J; junction bases unmatched: 11.

Only a few counts were recorded for this clonotype. J is TRBJ2-3 and V is TRBV7-2; 10 positions agree with TRBD2. The CDR3 sequence is 15 residues long. Germline CDR1 is SGHTA and CDR2 is FQGNSA. J lost 5 bases, V lost 5 bases, and 7 bases had no gene match. DNA of the CDR3: TGTGCCAGCAGCGGAGAGGCTAGCGGGGGAGATACGCAGTATTTT. It translates to CASSGEASGGDTQYF.